This T cell receptor beta chain emerged from a study of OX40 agonist ivuxolimab in advanced cancers. Sequencing was performed with immunoSEQ multiplex PCR; in TCRdb, only in-frame clones are kept and a portion is missing. The top ten clones hold roughly 2.3% of a sample with more than 30,000 clones, roughly nine tenths of them seen once. Between the trimmed V and J ends, which lost 3 bases and 2 bases, there was a span of 14 bases. The CDR3 extends over 16 amino acids. Germline-derived CDR1 and CDR2 are SEHNR and FQNEAQ (reference sequence). The chain combines TRBV7-9 with TRBJ2-1, with D maybe TRBD1 (8 bases). The sequencing here drew on CD4+ or CD8+ T cells sorted from blood, taken in a trial of the OX40 agonist ivuxolimab. The receptor was derived from an adult with an advanced solid tumor such as melanoma, head and neck, liver or kidney cancer. The CDR3 sequence is CASSFGGTGTYNEQFF. The CDR3 nucleotides read TGTGCCAGCAGCTTCGGGGGGACAGGTACCTACAATGAGCAGTTCTTC. The full variable domain, completed using reference TRBV7-9 and TRBJ2-1, is DTGVSQNPRHKITKRGQNVTFRCDPISEHNRLYWYRQTLGQGPEFLTYFQNEAQLEKSRLLSDRFSAERPKGSFSTLEIQRTEQGDSAMYLCASSFGGTGTYNEQFFGPGTRLTVL.